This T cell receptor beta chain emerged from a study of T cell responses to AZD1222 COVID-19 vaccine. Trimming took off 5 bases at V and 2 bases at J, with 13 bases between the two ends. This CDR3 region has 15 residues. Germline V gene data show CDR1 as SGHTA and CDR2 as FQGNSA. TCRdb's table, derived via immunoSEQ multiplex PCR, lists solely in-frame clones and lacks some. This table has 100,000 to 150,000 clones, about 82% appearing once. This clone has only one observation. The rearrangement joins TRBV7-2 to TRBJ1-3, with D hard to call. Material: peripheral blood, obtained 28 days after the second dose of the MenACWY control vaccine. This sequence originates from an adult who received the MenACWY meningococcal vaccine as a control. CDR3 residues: CASSLKGLAGNTIYF. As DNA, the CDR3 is TGTGCCAGCAGCCTTAAGGGTCTTGCTGGAAACACCATATATTTT.